These 5 T cell receptor beta chains were sequenced from one sample in a study of CD8+ T cells in alopecia areata. Isolated RNA was reverse transcribed into cDNA used as the sequencing template. Assay used: immunoSEQ multiplex PCR; TCRdb lists only in-frame clones, some missing. The data hold 110,000 or so clones, with around two fifths observed a single time. Sequencing was done on a sample of CD4+ T cells sorted from blood. The receptors originated from a human donor with alopecia areata.

V and J are TRBV18 and TRBJ1-1, with 7 bases lining up with TRBD1. Germline V CDR1 and CDR2: KGHSH, LQKENI. The CDR3 has 17 residues. V was pared by 3 bases and J by 3 bases, with 13 bases of the junction left unmatched. The CDR3 nucleotides read TGTGCCAGCTCACCTCAGACAGGGCTATACGGGGACACTGAAGCTTTCTTT. This gives the protein CASSPQTGLYGDTEAFF.

This clone was seen more than once but under ten times. The V call is TRBV29-1, the J call TRBJ2-4; D uncertain. CDR3 length: 13 amino acids. Germline lookup yields CDR1 SQVTM and CDR2 ANQGSEA. V lost 4 bases and J 0 bases, leaving 7 bases between the germline ends. CDR3 protein: CSVVGLAKNIQYF. The CDR3 nucleotides are TGCAGCGTTGTGGGGTTAGCCAAAAACATTCAGTACTTC. The full variable domain, with the rest looked up from reference TRBV29-1 and TRBJ2-4, is SAVISQKPSRDICQRGTSLTIQCQVDSQVTMMFWYRQQPGQSLTLIATANQGSEATYESGFVIDKFPISRPNLTFSTLTVSNMSPEDSSIYLCSVVGLAKNIQYFGAGTRLSVL.

The sample holds a few counts of this clone. This chain joins TRBV30 and TRBJ2-7; D remains ambiguous. V gave up 2 bases and J gave up 4 bases, with 9 bases separating them. Germline loops: CDR1 GTSNPN, CDR2 SVGIG (reference sequence). The CDR3 has 12 amino acids. CDR3 in amino acids: CAWSPDRYEQYF. The CDR3 DNA follows: TGTGCCTGGAGTCCGGATCGATACGAGCAGTACTTC.

DNA for the CDR3: TGTGCCAGCTCACCAGGGGGCCGGAATTCACCCCTCCACTTT. Amino acids: CASSPGGRNSPLHF. The rearrangement uses TRBV18 and TRBJ1-6; maybe TRBD1 (6 bases). The germline gives CDR1 KGHSH, CDR2 LQKENI. With 2 bases removed from V and 7 bases from J, the gap between germline ends came to 9 bases. The CDR3 loop spans 14 amino acids. The variable domain in full, with the rest retrieved from reference TRBV18 and TRBJ1-6, is NAGVMQNPRHLVRRRGQEARLRCSPMKGHSHVYWYRQLPEEGLKFMVYLQKENIIDESGMPKERFSAEFPKEGPSILRIQQVVRGDSAAYFCASSPGGRNSPLHFGNGTRLTVT.

This clone appeared a single time. This chain connects TRBV20-1 to TRBJ1-2; D gene uncertain. Germline V gene lookup returns CDR1 DFQATT and CDR2 SNEGSKA (reference sequence). The CDR3 runs to 10 residues. Trimming left V 3 bases short and J 10 bases short, with 9 bases between. Here the CDR3 DNA reads TGCAGTGCTAGCCAGTCTGCCTACACCTTC. It yields the protein CSASQSAYTF.